The 15 T cell receptor beta chains below were found in one sample sequenced in a study of cytomegalovirus exposure and HLA in healthy donors. A multiplex PCR was run with 60 Vbeta primers and 13 Jbeta primers. The data were produced by immunoSEQ multiplex PCR, yet TCRdb's version contains in-frame clones alone and is incomplete. The sample lists about 160,000 clones, roughly 80% occurring once. The sequencing sample was made of PBMCs. The receptors stem from a man younger than 40 in good health and CMV-seronegative.

The V and J genes are TRBV9 and TRBJ1-4, with D perhaps TRBD1 (5 bases). V lost 1 base and J 8 bases, leaving 12 bases between the germline ends. Germline CDR1 and CDR2: SGDLS and YYNGEE. This CDR3 is built from 14 residues. CDR3 DNA: TGTGCCAGCAGCGTACGGGGGGACGGAGAAAAACTGTTTTTT. This gives the protein CASSVRGDGEKLFF.

The chain employs TRBV30 and TRBJ1-2, with TRBD1 matching 10 bases. CDR1 and CDR2 from the germline V gene are GTSNPN and SVGIG (reference sequence). The CDR3 covers 16 residues. Trimming cost V 3 bases and J 5 bases; bases outside gene matches: 12. This CDR3 reads CAWRLLIRDRGYGYTF. DNA of the CDR3: TGTGCCTGGAGGTTACTCATCCGGGACAGGGGTTATGGCTACACCTTC. The full variable domain, completed using reference TRBV30 and TRBJ1-2, is SQTIHQWPATLVQPVGSPLSLECTVEGTSNPNLYWYRQAAGRGLQLLFYSVGIGQISSEVPQNLSASRPQDRQFILSSKKLLLSDSGFYLCAWRLLIRDRGYGYTFGSGTRLTVV.

The chain is built from TRBV27 and TRBJ1-2, with TRBD1 as a possible D gene (5 bases). The CDR3 extends over 13 amino acids. CDR1 is MNHEY and CDR2 is SMNVEV in the germline V gene (reference sequence). V shed 3 bases and J shed 5 bases, with 10 bases lying between them. CDR3 bases: TGTGCCAGCAGTTTGGGACTCCCATATGGCTACACCTTC. Residues: CASSLGLPYGYTF.

This chain uses TRBV19 with TRBJ2-3, with TRBD2 matching 9 bases. The V gene end was trimmed by 3 bases and the J gene end by 4 bases; junction bases not matched to a gene: 5. Germline assignment: CDR1 LNHDA and CDR2 SQIVND (reference sequence). CDR3 size: 15 residues. CDR3 amino acids: CASSISSGGSDTQYF. The CDR3 DNA reads TGTGCCAGTAGTATTAGTAGCGGGGGTTCAGATACGCAGTATTTT.

The chain employs TRBV14 and TRBJ1-2; D may be TRBD1 (5 bases). Germline values: CDR1 SGHDN, CDR2 FVKESK. V was trimmed by 0 bases and J by 1 base, leaving 21 bases between them. This CDR3 region has 19 residues. In DNA form, the CDR3 reads TGTGCCAGCAGCCAAGATGTTGCCCTCAGGGCCCAACTTAACTATGGCTACACCTTC. Translated: CASSQDVALRAQLNYGYTF.

This clone was seen only a few times. The chain links TRBV5-1 to TRBJ2-7; no definite D call. Per germline, CDR1 SGHRS and CDR2 YFSETQ. V was trimmed by 0 bases and J by 6 bases, leaving 10 bases between them. This CDR3 has 13 residues. The CDR3 region is CASSLAGRSEQYF. CDR3 sequence (DNA): TGCGCCAGCAGCTTGGCCGGTAGGAGCGAGCAGTACTTC.

The chain combines TRBV2 with TRBJ1-6; D may be TRBD1 (6 bases). CDR1 and CDR2 from the germline V gene are SNHLY and FYNNEI. This CDR3 has 11 amino acids. The V and J ends lost 5 bases and 15 bases respectively, with 11 bases between them. DNA of the CDR3: TGTGCCAGCAGTACGAGGGGGTACCTCCACTTT. It codes for CASSTRGYLHF.

This rearrangement joins TRBV5-1 to TRBJ1-6; D not resolved. This CDR3 region has 14 residues. V lost 4 bases to trimming and J lost 8 bases, with 13 bases between them. Germline CDR1 SGHRS, CDR2 YFSETQ. CDR3 sequence reads: CASSADPRDSPLHF. The CDR3 nucleotides are TGCGCCAGCAGCGCGGACCCGAGGGATTCACCCCTCCACTTT.

The V and J genes are TRBV28 and TRBJ2-6; weak D call: TRBD1 (6 bases). This CDR3 is built from 14 residues. V was clipped by 8 bases and J by 0 bases, with 8 bases between them. In germline, CDR1 is MDHEN, CDR2 SYDVKM. For the CDR3, the DNA is TGTGCCAGCTGGACAGACTCTGGGGCCAACGTCCTGACTTTC. It codes for CASWTDSGANVLTF.

The genes are TRBV19 and TRBJ1-2; tentatively, D is TRBD1 (6 bases). Per the germline V gene, CDR1 is LNHDA and CDR2 is SQIVND (reference sequence). The CDR3 runs to 14 residues. The germline V and J ends were trimmed by 3 bases and 12 bases, with 20 bases remaining between them. CDR3 DNA sequence: TGTGCCAGTAGTATGGTCGAGGGGCGGACAGTACACACCTTC. Translation gives CASSMVEGRTVHTF.

The genes are TRBV27 and TRBJ2-1; 9 bases are shared with TRBD1. With 7 bases clipped from V and 4 bases from J, the junction kept 5 bases outside the gene matches. Germline CDR1 MNHEY, CDR2 SMNVEV (reference sequence). CDR3 length: 14 residues. The CDR3 reads CASTGTGFYNEQFF. The CDR3 region has the DNA TGTGCCAGCACCGGGACAGGGTTTTACAATGAGCAGTTCTTC.

In nucleotides, the CDR3 is TGTGCCAGCAGTGAAGTAATAGACAGAGGCTATGGCTACACCTTC. The encoded protein is CASSEVIDRGYGYTF. The rearrangement uses TRBV6-1 and TRBJ1-2, with D possibly TRBD1 on 5 matching bases. V lost 1 base and J 4 bases, leaving 13 bases between the germline ends. Germline CDR1 and CDR2: MNHNS and SASEGT. CDR3 length: 15 amino acids.

This sequence joins TRBV6-5 and TRBJ2-3; D might be TRBD1 (5 bases). Germline V gives CDR1 MNHEY, CDR2 SVGAGI. This CDR3 has 13 amino acids. Trimming removed 8 bases from V and 3 bases from J, with 12 bases in between. CDR3 in amino acids: CASWEGDTDTQYF. The CDR3 bases are TGTGCCAGCTGGGAAGGGGATACAGATACGCAGTATTTT.

On this clone: Mismatch with germline at one junction end may stem from a read error. The rearrangement links TRBV5-6 to TRBJ1-1; perhaps TRBD1 as D (6 bases). The germline V gene has CDR1 SGHDT and CDR2 YYEEEE. The CDR3 has 16 residues. CDR3 region: CASSLSREGGNTEAFF. The CDR3 region has the DNA TGTGCCAGCAGCTTGAGTAGAGAGGGGGGGAACACTGAGGCTTTCTTT.

The V and J genes are TRBV27 and TRBJ2-1, with 9 positions matching TRBD1. The germline V gene has CDR1 MNHEY and CDR2 SMNVEV (reference sequence). CDR3 length: 18 residues. The ends lost 4 bases at V and 2 bases at J; junction bases unmatched: 12. The CDR3 DNA is TGTGCCAGCAGTTCCCCGCCTGTCGGGACAGGGCCCTACAATGAGCAGTTCTTC. It translates to CASSSPPVGTGPYNEQFF.